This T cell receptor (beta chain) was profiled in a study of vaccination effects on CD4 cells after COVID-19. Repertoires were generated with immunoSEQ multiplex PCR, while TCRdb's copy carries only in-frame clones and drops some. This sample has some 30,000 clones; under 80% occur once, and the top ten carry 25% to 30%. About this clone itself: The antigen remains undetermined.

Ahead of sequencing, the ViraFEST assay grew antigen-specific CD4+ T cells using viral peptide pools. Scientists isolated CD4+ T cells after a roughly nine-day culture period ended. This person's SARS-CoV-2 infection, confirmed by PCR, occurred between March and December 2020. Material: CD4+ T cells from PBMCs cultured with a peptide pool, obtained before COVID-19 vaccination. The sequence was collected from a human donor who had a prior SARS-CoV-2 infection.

The CDR3: CASSLHYAAELSTDTQYF. In DNA, the CDR3 is TGTGCCAGCTCACTCCATTATGCAGCGGAACTTAGCACAGATACGCAGTATTTT. The genes are TRBV18 and TRBJ2-3; D might be TRBD2 (5 bases). The V end was cut by 4 bases, the J end by 0 bases, with 20 bases between. The CDR3 runs to 18 residues. Germline CDR1 KGHSH, CDR2 LQKENI.